Described below is a single T cell receptor beta chain sequence and its context. Germline assignment: CDR1 MDHEN and CDR2 SYDVKM. This CDR3 spans 14 amino acids. Trimming took off 11 bases at V and 4 bases at J, with 18 bases between the two ends. In the original workflow: Cell counts per sample came from amplifying reference gene primers. TCRdb's table, derived via immunoSEQ multiplex PCR, lists solely in-frame clones and lacks some. For V, J and clone size, that table is used; D and trimming come from the DNA. Found here are 110,000 to 150,000 clones, approximately 80% of them singletons; the top ten hold around 8.5%. These data originate in a study of blood T cell repertoires in COVID-19. Background on the study: Sites across the United States, Italy and Spain contributed samples from acute and convalescent COVID-19. The cDNA or gDNA used as material had been derived from T cells, B-cell-depleted T cells, or PBMCs.

The genes are TRBV28 and TRBJ1-5; D is possibly TRBD1 (5 bases). Sequencing was done on a sample of peripheral blood. This receptor was identified in a human donor in a cohort sampled during active COVID-19. The CDR3 nucleotides read TGTGCCTCCGGTGGGCACCAGGGAAATCAGCCCCAGCATTTT. Protein sequence: CASGGHQGNQPQHF.